A single T cell receptor (beta chain) is shown here with its context. Germline trimming cut 7 bases from V and 8 bases from J; bases unmatched to any gene: 11. Germline CDR1 and CDR2: MDHEN and SYDVKM. The CDR3 consists of 15 residues. This sample was included in a study of blood T cell repertoires in COVID-19. Whole-study context: The United States, Italy and Spain were the sources of the acute and convalescent COVID-19 samples.

Under the authors' procedure: Scientists estimated how many nucleated cells there were by amplifying reference gene primers. Here immunoSEQ multiplex PCR was the method, and the copy in TCRdb shows in-frame clones only, minus some. V and J calls and clone size are as listed in that table; D and trimming were resolved from the DNA. The table includes 350,000 to 450,000 clones, roughly 84% detected once. Exposed volunteers were people who met a COVID-19 case within 2 weeks before study entry. The origin of this receptor is a young woman who had been exposed to COVID-19. The sample comprised PBMCs or T cells enriched from blood (not recorded which). The chain joins TRBV28 to TRBJ1-6; TRBD1 matches 7 bases. As DNA, the CDR3 is TGTGCCAGCACCATCGCGGGACAGATATATTCACCCCTCCACTTT. It is translated as CASTIAGQIYSPLHF.